Below are 32 T cell receptor beta chains sequenced from a single sample in a study of CD8 T cells in ankylosing spondylitis. The study, taken as a whole, reports: Within ankylosing spondylitis blood, a TCR beta motif made up of eight or nine highly homologous variants appeared to be characteristic.

Antigen specificity for these receptors is unknown. TCRdb redid the calling of the 5' RACE reads with MiXCR, one entry per CDR3 protein. The sample shows 800,000 to 900,000 distinct CDR3 sequences, roughly 10% of them seen only once. The sample taken for sequencing was blood, either unsorted or a sorted T cell fraction (not recorded which). The receptors derive from a male donor with ankylosing spondylitis.

This clonotype was detected a few times. This rearrangement joins TRBV6-1 to TRBJ1-1, with D possibly matching TRBD1 (5 bases). V lost 6 bases and J lost 4, with 21 bases in between. The CDR3 covers 16 residues. The germline V gene encodes CDR1 MNHNS and CDR2 SASEGT. This CDR3 reads CASRKGRGGSGTEAFF. The CDR3 DNA follows: TGTGCCAGCAGAAAGGGGAGGGGTGGGAGTGGCACTGAAGCTTTCTTT.

This clonotype was counted ten times or more. The chain uses TRBV6-1 and TRBJ1-2; the D is unclear. The CDR3 is 13 residues long. V was trimmed by 6 bases and J by 2 bases, leaving 10 bases between them. Germline CDR1 MNHNS, CDR2 SASEGT. In DNA form, the CDR3 reads TGTGCCAGCAGCCCCCTTGGGAACTATGGCTACACCTTC. Encoded protein: CASSPLGNYGYTF.

This clonotype was recorded at least ten times. The chain uses TRBV20-1 and TRBJ2-2; D might be TRBD2 (5 bases). The germline gives CDR1 DFQATT, CDR2 SNEGSKA (reference sequence). V was trimmed by 6 bases and J by 4 bases, leaving 15 bases between them. The CDR3 runs 14 residues. The CDR3 DNA reads as TGCAGTGCACGGACTCTCCATCTCACCGGGGAGCTGTTTTTT. It is translated as CSARTLHLTGELFF.

In its sample, this clonotype was seen a few times. The rearrangement links TRBV5-1 to TRBJ1-1, with TRBD1 identical over 9 bases. The CDR3 spans 16 residues. Germline assignment: CDR1 SGHRS and CDR2 YFSETQ. The J segment lost 1 base and the V segment lost 3 bases, leaving 7 bases of the junction unmatched. The CDR3 sequence: CASSSKQGAANTEAFF. CDR3 DNA sequence: TGCGCCAGCAGCTCAAAACAGGGGGCGGCGAACACTGAAGCTTTCTTT. Together with reference TRBV5-1 and TRBJ1-1, the CDR3 gives the full variable domain: KAGVTQTPRYLIKTRGQQVTLSCSPISGHRSVSWYQQTPGQGLQFLFEYFSETQRNKGNFPGRFSGRQFSNSRSEMNVSTLELGDSALYLCASSSKQGAANTEAFFGQGTRLTVV.

This clonotype has just a few counts. In DNA, the CDR3 is TGTGCCAGCAGTTTATGGGGGGACAGGCGCGAGACCCAGTACTTC. This sequence encodes CASSLWGDRRETQYF. The chain combines TRBV28 with TRBJ2-5; TRBD1 aligns across 8 bases. Per the germline V gene, CDR1 is MDHEN and CDR2 is SYDVKM. The CDR3 loop spans 15 amino acids. Trimming took 0 bases from V and 5 from J; bases not matched to a gene: 5.

The sample holds many counts of this clonotype. This chain links TRBV7-2 with TRBJ2-5; tentative D call: TRBD1 (5 bases). V was shortened by 5 bases and J by 5 bases, with 24 bases between the two germline ends. Germline V gene data show CDR1 as SGHTA and CDR2 as FQGNSA. The CDR3 has 17 amino acids. The CDR3, as DNA: TGTGCCAGCAGCCCCCCCAAAATGACCATAAAGGGGGAGACCCAGTACTTC. Its translation is CASSPPKMTIKGETQYF.

This clonotype was seen a few times. The V call is TRBV4-1, the J call TRBJ2-7; no definite D call. The length of the CDR3 is 16 residues. V was pared by 0 bases and J by 1 base, with 13 bases between. Germline values: CDR1 MGHRA, CDR2 YSYEKL. This CDR3 reads CASSQDSLPPSYEQYF. Written as DNA, the CDR3 is TGCGCCAGCAGCCAAGATTCTCTACCCCCTTCCTACGAGCAGTACTTC.

Only a few counts were recorded for this clonotype. CDR3 residues: CASSEASLSPTDTQYF. The CDR3 nucleotides are TGTGCCAGCAGTGAGGCGTCCTTATCCCCCACAGATACGCAGTATTTT. This chain connects TRBV25-1 to TRBJ2-3; D not certain. CDR3 length equals 16 residues. Trimming removed 3 bases from V and 2 bases from J, with 15 bases in between. Germline values: CDR1 MGHDK, CDR2 SYGVNS.

The gene calls are TRBV6-1 and TRBJ1-6; maybe TRBD1 (6 bases). Germline lookup yields CDR1 MNHNS and CDR2 SASEGT. CDR3 length: 14 residues. The germline V and J ends were trimmed by 11 bases and 0 bases, with 11 bases remaining between them. The CDR3 spells CACRGGSYNSPLHF. CDR3 sequence (DNA): TGTGCCTGTCGAGGGGGCTCCTATAATTCACCCCTCCACTTT.

The chain recombines TRBV12-3 or TRBV12-4 with TRBJ1-1; perhaps TRBD1 as D (6 bases). V was shortened by 6 bases and J by 10 bases, with 24 bases between the two germline ends. The CDR3 is 15 amino acids. CDR3 amino acids: CASSRLPLGGDVAFF. The DNA of the CDR3 is TGTGCCAGCAGCCGACTCCCTCTAGGGGGGGACGTAGCTTTCTTT.

This clonotype was found many times. The chain has TRBV20-1 and TRBJ2-7, with D maybe TRBD1 (6 bases). Germline CDR1 reads DFQATT; CDR2 reads SNEGSKA (reference sequence). The CDR3 extends over 12 amino acids. Trimming removed 3 bases from V and 3 bases from J, with 9 bases in between. CDR3 loop: CSASATGYEQYF. CDR3 DNA sequence: TGCAGTGCTAGTGCGACAGGCTACGAGCAGTACTTC.

This clonotype came up many times. V gene TRBV6-4 combines with J gene TRBJ2-2; D gene uncertain. The V gene's germline CDR1 is MRHNA and CDR2 SNTAGT. The CDR3 covers 12 residues. V dropped 6 bases and J dropped 4 bases, with 6 bases sitting between them. The DNA of the CDR3 is TGTGCCAGCAGGCCGGGCACCGGGGAGCTGTTTTTT. It yields the protein CASRPGTGELFF.

This clonotype was recorded a few times. The rearrangement uses TRBV20-1 and TRBJ2-6, with a tentative D call TRBD2 (5 bases). Germline values: CDR1 DFQATT, CDR2 SNEGSKA (reference sequence). The CDR3 contains 15 residues. V lost 5 bases to trimming and J lost 0 bases, with 11 bases between them. CDR3 region: CSARADFSGANVLTF. The CDR3 region has the DNA TGCAGTGCTCGAGCGGACTTCTCTGGGGCCAACGTCCTGACTTTC.

This clonotype was observed a handful of times. The chain has TRBV10-3 and TRBJ1-1; 7 bases agree with TRBD1. Germline CDR1 and CDR2: ENHRY and SYGVKD. The length of the CDR3 is 14 residues. Trimming cost V 6 bases and J 3 bases; bases outside gene matches: 7. Here the CDR3 DNA reads TGTGCCATCAGCACGACAGGGCTAGACACTGAAGCTTTCTTT. Amino acids: CAISTTGLDTEAFF.

The CDR3, as DNA: TGTGCCAGCAGTTACAGGGCAGATGGATATGGCTACACCTTC. Its translation: CASSYRADGYGYTF. This chain connects TRBV6-5 to TRBJ1-2, with unresolved D. In germline, CDR1 is MNHEY, CDR2 SVGAGI. V lost 2 bases, J lost 5 bases, and 12 bases lay in between. The CDR3 totals 14 residues.

This clonotype was observed a handful of times. The chain carries TRBV4-3 and TRBJ2-7; 11 bases align to TRBD2. Germline V lookup: CDR1 LGHNA, CDR2 YSLEER. With V trimmed by 0 bases and J by 2 bases, 3 bases remained unmatched. The CDR3 is made up of 16 amino acids. DNA of the CDR3: TGCGCCAGCAGCCAAGAGTCTAGCGGGGGGACCTACGAGCAGTACTTC. This sequence encodes CASSQESSGGTYEQYF.

This clonotype was picked up a small number of times. The V gene is TRBV6-2 or TRBV6-3, the J gene TRBJ1-1; D gene ambiguous. V gave up 2 bases and J gave up 4 bases, with 11 bases separating them. This CDR3 spans 14 amino acids. CDR1 and CDR2 (germline): MNHEY, SVGEGT. The CDR3 nucleotides are TGTGCCAGCAGTTACGGCCCCCTGGGCACTGAAGCTTTCTTT. Translation: CASSYGPLGTEAFF.

The V call is TRBV7-9, the J call TRBJ2-1, with 8 bases identical to TRBD1. This CDR3 comprises 15 residues. V shed 5 bases and J 5 bases; nucleotides not matched to a gene: 8. The germline V gene has CDR1 SEHNR and CDR2 FQNEAQ (reference sequence). CDR3: CASSPGQELNNEQFF. CDR3 DNA sequence: TGTGCCAGCAGCCCGGGACAGGAATTAAACAATGAGCAGTTCTTC.

This clonotype has ten or more counts. The chain carries TRBV5-1 and TRBJ2-1; 10 bases are shared with TRBD2. Germline V gene lookup returns CDR1 SGHRS and CDR2 YFSETQ. CDR3 size: 15 residues. With 4 bases clipped from V and 7 bases from J, the junction kept 8 bases outside the gene matches. The CDR3, as DNA: TGCGCCAGCAGCGAGCAAGCAGCGGGGGGGAATGAGCAGTTCTTC. Translated, it gives CASSEQAAGGNEQFF. Based on the CDR3 plus reference TRBV5-1 and TRBJ2-1, the full variable domain is KAGVTQTPRYLIKTRGQQVTLSCSPISGHRSVSWYQQTPGQGLQFLFEYFSETQRNKGNFPGRFSGRQFSNSRSEMNVSTLELGDSALYLCASSEQAAGGNEQFFGPGTRLTVL.

In this sample, this clonotype turned up many times. This chain links TRBV29-1 with TRBJ1-1, with D perhaps matching TRBD1 (5 bases). This CDR3 is 13 amino acids long. The germline V gene has CDR1 SQVTM and CDR2 ANQGSEA. The V end was cut by 4 bases, the J end by 3 bases, with 12 bases between. The CDR3 sequence: CSVAKQGDTEAFF. As DNA, the CDR3 is TGCAGCGTTGCTAAGCAGGGAGACACTGAAGCTTTCTTT.

This clonotype was seen more than once but under ten times. This chain connects TRBV12-3 or TRBV12-4 to TRBJ2-1, with D perhaps matching TRBD2 (6 bases). V was trimmed by 2 bases and J by 8 bases, leaving 10 bases between them. The CDR3 loop spans 13 amino acids. The CDR3 coding sequence is TGTGCCAGCAGTTTAAGGTGGGGGGATGAGCAGTTCTTC. It encodes CASSLRWGDEQFF.

This clonotype was detected many times. This rearrangement joins TRBV7-2 to TRBJ1-2; 7 nucleotides align to TRBD1. J gave up 2 bases and V 4 bases, and 4 bases lay outside the gene matches. Germline loops: CDR1 SGHTA, CDR2 FQGNSA. This CDR3 has 14 amino acids. The CDR3 region is CASSWDSSNYGYTF. The CDR3 nucleotides are TGTGCCAGCAGCTGGGACAGTTCAAACTATGGCTACACCTTC.

This clonotype was observed a few times. In DNA form, the CDR3 reads TGCAGTGCCCAGGAAATGATGCAGGGGGCTTACGAGACCCAGTACTTC. Translating it yields CSAQEMMQGAYETQYF. The chain combines TRBV20-1 with TRBJ2-5; TRBD1 matches 8 bases. V dropped 6 bases and J dropped 5; count of bases not matched to a gene: 17. CDR1 is DFQATT, CDR2 SNEGSKA, per germline (reference sequence). The CDR3 runs 16 residues.

This clonotype was found many times. The chain joins TRBV6-2 or TRBV6-3 to TRBJ2-1; D is perhaps TRBD2 (6 bases). In germline, CDR1 is MNHEY, CDR2 SVGEGT. The V and J ends lost 2 bases and 2 bases respectively, with 13 bases between them. The length of the CDR3 is 16 residues. The DNA for the CDR3 is TGTGCCAGCAGTTACCGGGACTCGCGCACCTACAATGAGCAGTTCTTC. This encodes CASSYRDSRTYNEQFF.

The chain uses TRBV5-1 and TRBJ2-3; 11 bases align to TRBD1. The ends lost 0 bases at V and 3 bases at J; junction bases unmatched: 6. The CDR3 covers 17 residues. Germline CDR1 is SGHRS and CDR2 is YFSETQ. CDR3 sequence: CASSLVRTGGRTDTQYF. CDR3 nucleotides: TGCGCCAGCAGCTTGGTGAGGACAGGGGGCAGGACAGATACGCAGTATTTT.

There are many counts of this clonotype. The chain joins TRBV7-2 to TRBJ1-1; D perhaps matches TRBD1 (5 bases). V lost 5 bases to trimming and J lost 11 bases, with 15 bases between them. The CDR3 totals 12 residues. Germline V gene data show CDR1 as SGHTA and CDR2 as FQGNSA. The CDR3 spells CASSPVRGLAFF. The CDR3 DNA is TGTGCCAGCAGCCCAGTTCGGGGCTTGGCTTTCTTT.

This clonotype showed up just a few times. The chain joins TRBV4-3 to TRBJ2-5; 10 nucleotides agree with TRBD1. The germline V gene encodes CDR1 LGHNA and CDR2 YSLEER. This CDR3 has 14 residues. V shed 2 bases and J 6 bases; nucleotides not matched to a gene: 3. The CDR3 nucleotides read TGCGCCAGCAGCCAAAGGGACAGGGGAAAGACCCAGTACTTC. Its translation: CASSQRDRGKTQYF.

This clonotype was recorded many times. This chain links TRBV6-1 with TRBJ2-1, with 7 bases lining up with TRBD2. Trimming removed 4 bases from V and 9 bases from J; junction bases left unmatched: 6. Germline CDR1 is MNHNS and CDR2 is SASEGT. The CDR3 sequence is 13 residues long. The CDR3 coding sequence is TGTGCCAGCAGTGCGGCTAGCGGAGGTGAGCAGTTCTTC. It encodes CASSAASGGEQFF.

This clonotype appeared a few times. The V call is TRBV4-2, the J call TRBJ2-1; D unresolved. Germline V CDR1 and CDR2: LGHNA, YNFKEQ. Trimming took off 0 bases at V and 5 bases at J, with 8 bases between the two ends. This CDR3 comprises 14 residues. This CDR3 reads CASSQDYSHNEQFF. The CDR3 coding sequence is TGTGCCAGCAGCCAAGATTACAGCCACAATGAGCAGTTCTTC.

The chain joins TRBV5-5 to TRBJ2-1; maybe TRBD1 (5 bases). There are 12 residues in the CDR3. The germline V gene has CDR1 SGHKS and CDR2 YYEKEE (reference sequence). Trimming removed 5 bases from V and 6 bases from J, with 9 bases in between. CDR3 sequence (DNA): TGTGCCAGCAGACTAAGGGGCAATGAGCAGTTCTTC. Protein: CASRLRGNEQFF. Complete variable domain (other parts from reference TRBV5-5 and TRBJ2-1): DAGVTQSPTHLIKTRGQQVTLRCSPISGHKSVSWYQQVLGQGPQFIFQYYEKEERGRGNFPDRFSARQFPNYSSELNVNALLLGDSALYLCASRLRGNEQFFGPGTRLTVL.

A few counts support this clonotype. The chain has TRBV5-1 and TRBJ2-5; D gene uncertain. CDR1 and CDR2 from the germline V gene are SGHRS and YFSETQ. This CDR3 is built from 16 residues. Trimming cost V 4 bases and J 3 bases, with 19 bases left between them. The CDR3 sequence is CASSLQDAHMEETQYF. The CDR3 DNA reads as TGCGCCAGCAGCCTTCAGGACGCCCACATGGAAGAGACCCAGTACTTC. The whole variable domain, filled in from reference TRBV5-1 and TRBJ2-5, reads KAGVTQTPRYLIKTRGQQVTLSCSPISGHRSVSWYQQTPGQGLQFLFEYFSETQRNKGNFPGRFSGRQFSNSRSEMNVSTLELGDSALYLCASSLQDAHMEETQYFGPGTRLLVL.

The V call is TRBV7-6, the J call TRBJ1-1, with a tentative D call TRBD1 (6 bases). V was clipped by 2 bases and J by 3 bases, with 13 bases between them. The CDR3 spans 15 residues. CDR1 SGHVS and CDR2 FNYEAQ come from the germline V gene. The CDR3, as DNA: TGTGCCAGCAGCTTAACGGGGGGCAGGGACACTGAAGCTTTCTTT. It is translated as CASSLTGGRDTEAFF. The full variable domain, with the rest looked up from reference TRBV7-6 and TRBJ1-1, is GAGVSQSPRYKVTKRGQDVALRCDPISGHVSLYWYRQALGQGPEFLTYFNYEAQQDKSGLPNDRFSAERPEGSISTLTIQRTEQRDSAMYRCASSLTGGRDTEAFFGQGTRLTVV.